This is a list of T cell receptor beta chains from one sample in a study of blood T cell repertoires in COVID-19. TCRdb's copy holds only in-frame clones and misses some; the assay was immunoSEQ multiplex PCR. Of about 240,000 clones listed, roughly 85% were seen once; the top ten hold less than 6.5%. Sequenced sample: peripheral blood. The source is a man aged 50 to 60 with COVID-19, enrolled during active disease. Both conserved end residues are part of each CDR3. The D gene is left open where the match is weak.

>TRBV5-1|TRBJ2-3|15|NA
CASSPRVGRTDTQYF
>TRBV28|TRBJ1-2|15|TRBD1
CASSLPGQGVGGYTF
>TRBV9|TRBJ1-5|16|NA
CASSVDAGHANQPQHF
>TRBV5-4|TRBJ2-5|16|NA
CASSARETKGYETQYF
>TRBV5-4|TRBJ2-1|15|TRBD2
CASSLGEGFYNEQFF
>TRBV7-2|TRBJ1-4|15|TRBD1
CASSLTTGGWEKLFF
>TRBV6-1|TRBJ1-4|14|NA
CASSDSGNNEKLFF
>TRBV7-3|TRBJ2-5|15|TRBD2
CASSLAGGPSETQYF
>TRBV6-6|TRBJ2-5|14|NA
CASSYSSGERTQYF
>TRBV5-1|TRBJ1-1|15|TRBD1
CASSPEDRGNTEAFF
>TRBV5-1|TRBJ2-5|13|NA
CASTRGQKETQYF
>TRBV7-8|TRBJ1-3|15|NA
CASSQDIDLGNTIYF
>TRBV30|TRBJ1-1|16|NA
CAWSVLSSGGATEAFF
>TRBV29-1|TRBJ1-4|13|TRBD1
CSGRDSGSEKLFF
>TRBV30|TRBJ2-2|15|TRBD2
CAWSSGAGVTGELFF
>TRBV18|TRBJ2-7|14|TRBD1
CASSPGQGHYEQYF
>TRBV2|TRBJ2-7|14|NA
CASTRTLSSYEQYF
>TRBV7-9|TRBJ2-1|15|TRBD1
CASSLRQGTYNEQFF
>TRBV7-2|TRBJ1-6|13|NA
CASGAVPESPLHF
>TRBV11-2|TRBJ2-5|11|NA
CAAGRGETQYF
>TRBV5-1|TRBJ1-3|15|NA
CASSLVSGAGNTIYF
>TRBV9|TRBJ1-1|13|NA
CASSVGGYTEAFF
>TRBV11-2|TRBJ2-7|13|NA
CASRQGTRVEQYF
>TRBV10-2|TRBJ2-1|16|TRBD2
CASSESFSGGADEQFF
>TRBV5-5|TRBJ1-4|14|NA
CASTSWGTYEKLFF
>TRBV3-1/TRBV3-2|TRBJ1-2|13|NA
CASSQSEVDGYTF
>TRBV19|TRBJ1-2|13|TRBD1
CASTRTGSYGYTF
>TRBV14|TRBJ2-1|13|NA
CASSPGLGGGQFF
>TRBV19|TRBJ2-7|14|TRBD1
CASSILGTVGEQYF
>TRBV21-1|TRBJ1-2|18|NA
CASSKAAVLRGTNYGYTF
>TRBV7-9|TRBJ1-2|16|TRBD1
CASSLGTGTLGYGYTF
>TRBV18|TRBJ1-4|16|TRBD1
CASSPRFVTGQEKLFF